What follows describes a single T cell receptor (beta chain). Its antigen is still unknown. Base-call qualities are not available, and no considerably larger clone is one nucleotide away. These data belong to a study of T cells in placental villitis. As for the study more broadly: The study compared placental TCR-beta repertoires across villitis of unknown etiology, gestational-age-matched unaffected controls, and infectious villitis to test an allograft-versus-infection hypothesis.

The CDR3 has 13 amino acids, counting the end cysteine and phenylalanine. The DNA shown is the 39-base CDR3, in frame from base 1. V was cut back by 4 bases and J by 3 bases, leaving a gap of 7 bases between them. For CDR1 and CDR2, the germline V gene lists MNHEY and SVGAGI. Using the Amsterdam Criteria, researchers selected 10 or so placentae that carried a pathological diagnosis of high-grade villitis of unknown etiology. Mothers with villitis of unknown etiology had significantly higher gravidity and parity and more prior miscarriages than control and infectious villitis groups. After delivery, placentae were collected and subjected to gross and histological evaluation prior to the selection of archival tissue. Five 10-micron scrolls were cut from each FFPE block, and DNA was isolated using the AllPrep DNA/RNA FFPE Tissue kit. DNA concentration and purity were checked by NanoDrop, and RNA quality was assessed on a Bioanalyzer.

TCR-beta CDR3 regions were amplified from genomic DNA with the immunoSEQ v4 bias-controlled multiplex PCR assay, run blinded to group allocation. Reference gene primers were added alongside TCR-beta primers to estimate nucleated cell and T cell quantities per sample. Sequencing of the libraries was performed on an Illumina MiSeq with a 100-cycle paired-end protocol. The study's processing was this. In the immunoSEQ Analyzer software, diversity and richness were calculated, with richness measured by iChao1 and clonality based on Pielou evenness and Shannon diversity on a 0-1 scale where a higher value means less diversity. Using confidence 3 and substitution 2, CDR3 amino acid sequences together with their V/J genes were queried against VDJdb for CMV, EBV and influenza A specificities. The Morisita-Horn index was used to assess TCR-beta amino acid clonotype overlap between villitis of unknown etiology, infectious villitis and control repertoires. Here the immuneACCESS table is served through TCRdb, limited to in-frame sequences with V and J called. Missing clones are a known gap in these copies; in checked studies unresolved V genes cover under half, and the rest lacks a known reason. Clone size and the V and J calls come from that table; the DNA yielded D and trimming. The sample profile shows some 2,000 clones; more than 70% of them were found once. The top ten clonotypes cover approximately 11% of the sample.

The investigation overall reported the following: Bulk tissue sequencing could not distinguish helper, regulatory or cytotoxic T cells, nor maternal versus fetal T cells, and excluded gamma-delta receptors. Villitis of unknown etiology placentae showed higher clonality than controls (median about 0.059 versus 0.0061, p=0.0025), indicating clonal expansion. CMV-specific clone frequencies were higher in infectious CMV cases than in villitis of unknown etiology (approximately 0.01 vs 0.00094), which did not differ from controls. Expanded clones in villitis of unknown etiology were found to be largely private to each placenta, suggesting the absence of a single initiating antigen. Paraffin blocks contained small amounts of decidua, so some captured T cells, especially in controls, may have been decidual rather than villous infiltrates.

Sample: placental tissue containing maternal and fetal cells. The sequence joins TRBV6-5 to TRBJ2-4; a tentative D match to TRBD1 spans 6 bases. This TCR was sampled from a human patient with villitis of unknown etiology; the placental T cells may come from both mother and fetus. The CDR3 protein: CASSWDNKNIQYF. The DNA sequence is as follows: TGTGCCAGCAGTTGGGACAACAAAAACATTCAGTACTTC.